A single sample is the source of the 17 T cell receptor beta chains below, sequenced in a study of sequential checkpoint blockade in melanoma. The treatment: randomized to nivolumab then ipilimumab (arm A) or the reverse (arm B). Sequenced by immunoSEQ multiplex PCR; TCRdb stores in-frame clones only, minus some. The sample gives about 32,000 clones, roughly 84% of which show up once; about 18% is in the top ten. Sequencing used CD8+ T cells sorted from blood (inferred from file names), obtained from a patient given nivolumab and ipilimumab in sequence. These receptors were obtained from a human donor with melanoma.

The chain uses TRBV29-1 and TRBJ2-3; TRBD2 matches 7 bases. The CDR3 is 16 amino acids. Germline V lookup: CDR1 SQVTM, CDR2 ANQGSEA. V was pared by 8 bases and J by 2 bases, with 16 bases of the junction left unmatched. CDR3: CSTAGEASGYTDTQYF. CDR3 bases: TGCAGCACTGCCGGGGAGGCTAGCGGATACACAGATACGCAGTATTTT.

The chain's CDR3 is CASPRDRGDRTGELFF. The CDR3 DNA reads as TGTGCCAGCCCCCGGGACAGGGGGGATAGGACCGGGGAGCTGTTTTTT. The V gene is TRBV27, the J gene TRBJ2-2; 11 bases agree with TRBD1. The CDR3 extends over 16 amino acids. Germline CDR1 is MNHEY and CDR2 is SMNVEV (reference sequence). V dropped 8 bases and J dropped 5; count of bases not matched to a gene: 10.

This CDR3 reads CASSQVLSGGMSEQFF. The DNA for the CDR3 is TGCGCCAGCAGCCAAGTCCTTAGCGGGGGGATGTCTGAGCAGTTCTTC. The chain combines TRBV4-1 with TRBJ2-1; 10 nucleotides line up with TRBD2. This CDR3 is built from 16 residues. CDR1 MGHRA and CDR2 YSYEKL come from the germline V gene. The ends lost 1 base at V and 9 bases at J; junction bases unmatched: 9.

The rearrangement joins TRBV13 to TRBJ2-7; TRBD2 matches 7 bases. The CDR3 runs to 17 residues. CDR1 is PRHDT, CDR2 FYEKMQ, per germline (reference sequence). The trim removed 5 bases at V and 2 bases at J, leaving 15 bases unmatched. In DNA, the CDR3 is TGTGCCAGCAGCCCCCTTGGGAGCGGGGCCGCCCCCTACGAGCAGTACTTC. The encoded protein is CASSPLGSGAAPYEQYF.

CDR3 in DNA: TGTGCCAGCAGCTTAAAGCGGGCTCCCCGGCCCTTTACGTCGTCCTACGAGCAGTACTTC. This codes for CASSLKRAPRPFTSSYEQYF. The rearrangement joins TRBV7-7 to TRBJ2-7, with D possibly matching TRBD2 (6 bases). CDR1 is SSHAT and CDR2 is FNYEAQ in the germline V gene (reference sequence). The ends were cut back, 2 bases at V and 1 base at J, with 27 bases in the middle. The CDR3 is 20 residues long.

In regard to this clone: The germline gene is not matched at one end of the junction; a read error may be the cause. V usage is TRBV5-4 and J usage is TRBJ2-7; tentatively, D is TRBD2 (5 bases). CDR3 length: 14 residues. CDR1 and CDR2 (germline): SGHNT, YYREEE (reference sequence). The CDR3 spells CASSSDSSSYERYF. The CDR3 coding sequence is TGTGCCAGCAGCTCGGACTCAAGCTCCTACGAGCGGTACTTC.

The genes are TRBV15 and TRBJ2-3; no clear D. The CDR3 contains 15 residues. The germline CDR1 and CDR2 sequences are LNHNV and YYDKDF (reference sequence). Trimming stripped 1 base from V and 2 bases from J, with 10 bases between. CDR3 protein: CATSRAARLTDTQYF. CDR3 nucleotides: TGTGCCACCAGCAGAGCCGCGCGACTCACAGATACGCAGTATTTT.

The CDR3 sequence: CASSYSITASYEQYF. The CDR3 nucleotides read TGTGCCAGCAGTTACTCGATCACAGCCTCCTACGAGCAGTACTTC. The chain recombines TRBV6-5 with TRBJ2-7; D unresolved. Trimming stripped 0 bases from V and 0 bases from J, with 9 bases between. Germline-derived CDR1 and CDR2 are MNHEY and SVGAGI. CDR3 length: 15 residues.

V and J are TRBV7-3 and TRBJ2-1; 10 nucleotides align to TRBD2. V trimming: 3 bases; J trimming: 6 bases; junction bases outside the gene matches: 5. Per the germline V gene, CDR1 is SGHTA and CDR2 is FQGTGA. There are 15 residues in the CDR3. The CDR3 protein is CASSFLAGVGNEQFF. The CDR3 nucleotides read TGTGCCAGCAGCTTTCTAGCGGGAGTCGGCAATGAGCAGTTCTTC.

The chain carries TRBV4-2 and TRBJ1-2, with 9 bases matching TRBD1. V dropped 1 base and J dropped 4; count of bases not matched to a gene: 7. The CDR3 runs 16 residues. Germline V gene data show CDR1 as LGHNA and CDR2 as YNFKEQ. The CDR3 region is CASSQVGGQGFYGYTF. CDR3 in DNA: TGTGCCAGCAGCCAAGTAGGGGGACAGGGCTTCTATGGCTACACCTTC.

The chain uses TRBV11-2 and TRBJ2-6, with 7 bases aligning to TRBD1. The germline CDR1 and CDR2 sequences are SGHAT and FQNNGV. J lost 13 bases, V lost 5 bases, and 5 bases had no gene match. This CDR3 region has 12 residues. Here the CDR3 DNA reads TGTGCCAGCAGCCGGGACAGCGTGGTCCTGACTTTC. It is translated as CASSRDSVVLTF.

V usage is TRBV27 and J usage is TRBJ2-7; TRBD2 is a possible D gene (5 bases). The CDR3 consists of 12 residues. CDR1 is MNHEY and CDR2 is SMNVEV in the germline V gene (reference sequence). The V end was cut by 6 bases, the J end by 4 bases, with 10 bases between. This CDR3 is CASSFTGYEQYF. CDR3 in DNA: TGTGCCAGCAGCTTTACGGGGTACGAGCAGTACTTC.

This chain connects TRBV27 to TRBJ2-1; 10 bases are a match to TRBD2. J gave up 4 bases and V 4 bases, and 13 bases lay outside the gene matches. Germline CDR1 and CDR2: MNHEY and SMNVEV (reference sequence). The CDR3 consists of 18 residues. The chain's CDR3 is CASSSATSGLPGYNEQFF. The CDR3 nucleotides are TGTGCCAGCAGTTCCGCGACTAGCGGGCTGCCCGGATACAATGAGCAGTTCTTC.

The chain uses TRBV11-2 and TRBJ1-3, with D perhaps matching TRBD1 (6 bases). Germline V gives CDR1 SGHAT, CDR2 FQNNGV. The CDR3 runs 15 residues. V lost 2 bases and J 8 bases, leaving 16 bases between the germline ends. The CDR3 DNA is TGTGCCAGCAGCTTAACCGTAACAGGGTTTGACACCATATATTTT. Amino acid sequence: CASSLTVTGFDTIYF. The full variable domain, with the rest looked up from reference TRBV11-2 and TRBJ1-3, is EAGVAQSPRYKIIEKRQSVAFWCNPISGHATLYWYQQILGQGPKLLIQFQNNGVVDDSQLPKDRFSAERLKGVDSTLKIQPAKLEDSAVYLCASSLTVTGFDTIYFGEGSWLTVV.

The chain employs TRBV5-1 and TRBJ1-2; D perhaps matches TRBD1 (6 bases). V was clipped by 6 bases and J by 4 bases, with 13 bases between them. CDR3 size: 13 residues. Germline V lookup: CDR1 SGHRS, CDR2 YFSETQ. This chain's CDR3 is CASNPTGFYGYTF. CDR3 in DNA: TGCGCCAGCAACCCGACAGGATTCTATGGCTACACCTTC.

This chain links TRBV7-6 with TRBJ2-7; D not resolved. The CDR3 consists of 16 residues. Germline V gene data show CDR1 as SGHVS and CDR2 as FNYEAQ. Trimming removed 3 bases at V and 0 bases at J, with 15 bases between. The CDR3 here is CASSLSFPAGSYEQYF. Written as DNA, the CDR3 is TGTGCCAGCAGCTTGTCTTTTCCCGCAGGCTCCTACGAGCAGTACTTC.

The chain carries TRBV7-8 and TRBJ2-7, with 14 bases identical to TRBD2. V lost 5 bases to trimming and J lost 0 bases; unmatched junction nucleotides: 9. The germline V gene encodes CDR1 SGHVS and CDR2 FQNEAQ. This CDR3 has 18 residues. This CDR3 reads CASSMGLAGAASSYEQYF. CDR3 bases: TGTGCCAGCAGCATGGGACTAGCGGGGGCCGCGAGCTCCTACGAGCAGTACTTC.